What follows describes a single TCR beta chain. Its antigen is not yet known. No qualities accompany the bases; no much larger clone lies one base away. V sheds 3 bases and J sheds 4 bases, leaving 19 bases between their ends. There are 16 amino acids in the CDR3, from cysteine to phenylalanine inclusive. Solely the CDR3 DNA is kept, with 48 bases framed from the first base. CDR1 and CDR2, looked up from the germline V gene (reference sequence), are SGHNT and YYREEE. The immunoSEQ Assay was used to immunosequence TCRbeta CDR3 regions from genomic DNA. Before high-throughput sequencing, genomic DNA was amplified using bias-controlled multiplex PCR. In the authors' own workflow: To quantify the absolute abundance of each unique TCRbeta CDR3 region, the sequences were collapsed and filtered. Clonality, defined as 1 minus Pielou's evenness, was calculated using only productive rearrangements. Clones with significantly greater frequencies in on-treatment versus baseline samples were identified using a previously published method. The table comes from immuneACCESS by way of TCRdb, which keeps in-frame sequences with V and J called. Part of the clones is missing from these tables; in studies checked, under half for an unresolved V gene and the rest for unknown reasons. D and trimming come from the DNA, and the V and J calls and clone size come from that table. Recorded for this sample are fewer than 30,000 clones; more than 80% of them occurred a single time. Approximately 16% of the sample belongs to the ten largest clones.

This sample is drawn from a study of sequential checkpoint blockade in melanoma (dated by TCRdb to between 2018 and 2021). In the study overall: Using 1:1 randomization, the trial assigned patients either to first-line nivolumab followed by ipilimumab (arm A) or to ipilimumab followed by nivolumab (arm B). Maintenance nivolumab came after both trial sequences. Here is what the overall study found, with its caveats: The response-prediction model combining TCR metrics and mutation burden needs validation in larger, independent patient cohorts.

The treatment or condition label corresponds to: randomized to nivolumab then ipilimumab (arm A) or the reverse (arm B). No trial patient had received prior DNA-damaging chemotherapy. A FACS Aria II flow cytometer was used to sort live CD3+CD8+ cells that were negative for CD19 and CD56 from thawed PBMCs. Samples were obtained from patients with melanoma enrolled in CheckMate 064, a randomized, open-label phase II trial of sequential checkpoint blockade. Peripheral blood mononuclear cells were collected by leukapheresis, purified with Ficoll-Paque, and frozen in human serum with roughly 10% DMSO. Purity of sorted blood CD3+CD8+ cells was verified at >98% immediately after sorting, followed by DNA extraction.

The TCR sequence derives from a human donor with melanoma. The input for sequencing was CD8+ T cells sorted from blood (inferred from file names), taken from a patient given nivolumab and ipilimumab in sequence. The chain is assembled from TRBV5-4 and TRBJ2-5; the D gene is perhaps TRBD1, on 7 matching bases. In nucleotides, the sequence is TGTGCCAGCAGCTGGGGGGCAGGGGGGCGCGGAGAGACCCAGTACTTC. Translated, it reads CASSWGAGGRGETQYF.